This TCR beta chain came from a study of blood T cells in healthy people across ages. Study-level background: Per two T cells, template switching captured roughly one barcoded beta molecule.

This clonotype was recorded at least ten times. A sample-barcoded 5' primer and a J-beta primer mix were used in a second PCR of roughly 7 to 11 cycles. A tag from a template-switch adaptor with 12 random nucleotides marked each cDNA molecule. TCRdb fed the 5' RACE reads into MiXCR, producing one record per CDR3 protein. The profile shows about 1.8 million distinct CDR3 sequences, around 50% of them singletons. Germline CDR1 is SGHTA and CDR2 is FQGNSA. Trimming stripped 3 bases from V and 1 base from J, with 5 bases between. The CDR3 consists of 13 residues. The sequencing input was blood. The chain combines TRBV7-2 with TRBJ2-3, with D hard to call. The TCR sequence derives from a woman aged 40 to 55 in good health. The CDR3 sequence: CASSFDRTDTQYF. In nucleotides, the CDR3 is TGTGCCAGCAGCTTCGACCGCACAGATACGCAGTATTTT.